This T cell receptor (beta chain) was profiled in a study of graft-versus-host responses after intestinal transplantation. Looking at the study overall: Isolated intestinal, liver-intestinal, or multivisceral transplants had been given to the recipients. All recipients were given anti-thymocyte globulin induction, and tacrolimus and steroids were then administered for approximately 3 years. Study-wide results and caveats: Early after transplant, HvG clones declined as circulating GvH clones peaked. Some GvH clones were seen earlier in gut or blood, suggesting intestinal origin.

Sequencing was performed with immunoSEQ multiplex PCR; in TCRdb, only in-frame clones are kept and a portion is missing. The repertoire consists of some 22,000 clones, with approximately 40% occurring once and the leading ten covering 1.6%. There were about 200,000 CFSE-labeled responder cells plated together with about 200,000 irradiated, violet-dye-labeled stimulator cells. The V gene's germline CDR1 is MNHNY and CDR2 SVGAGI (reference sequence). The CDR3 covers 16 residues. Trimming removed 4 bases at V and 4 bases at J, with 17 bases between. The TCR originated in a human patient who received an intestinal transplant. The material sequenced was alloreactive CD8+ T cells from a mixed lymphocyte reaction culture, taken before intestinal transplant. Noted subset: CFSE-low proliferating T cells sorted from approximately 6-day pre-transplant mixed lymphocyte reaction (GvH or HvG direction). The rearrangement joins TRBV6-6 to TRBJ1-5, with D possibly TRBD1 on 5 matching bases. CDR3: CASSSRAPLGNQPQHF. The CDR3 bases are TGTGCCAGCAGTTCCAGGGCCCCTTTAGGGAATCAGCCCCAGCATTTT.